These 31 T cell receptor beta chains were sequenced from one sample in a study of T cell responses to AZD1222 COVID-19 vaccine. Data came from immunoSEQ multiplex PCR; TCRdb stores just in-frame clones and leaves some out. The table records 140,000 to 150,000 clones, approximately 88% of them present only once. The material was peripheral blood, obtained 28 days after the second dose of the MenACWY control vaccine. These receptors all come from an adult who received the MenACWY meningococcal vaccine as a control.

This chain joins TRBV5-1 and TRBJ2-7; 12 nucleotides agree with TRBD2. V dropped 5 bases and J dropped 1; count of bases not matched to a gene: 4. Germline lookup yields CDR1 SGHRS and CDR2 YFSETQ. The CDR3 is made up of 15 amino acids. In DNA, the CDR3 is TGCGCCAGCAGGCGACTAGCGGGGGAATCCTACGAGCAGTACTTC. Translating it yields CASRRLAGESYEQYF.

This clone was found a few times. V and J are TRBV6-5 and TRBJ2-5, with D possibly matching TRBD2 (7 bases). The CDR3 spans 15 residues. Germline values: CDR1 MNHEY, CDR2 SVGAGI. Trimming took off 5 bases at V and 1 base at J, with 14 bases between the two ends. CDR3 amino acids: CASSPPGGGQETQYF. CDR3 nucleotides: TGTGCCAGCAGTCCCCCGGGGGGCGGCCAAGAGACCCAGTACTTC.

This CDR3 is CASRRQGGVTEAFF. The DNA of the CDR3 is TGTGCCAGCAGACGACAGGGAGGGGTCACTGAAGCTTTCTTT. This chain uses TRBV6-4 with TRBJ1-1; 7 bases agree with TRBD1. The CDR3 covers 14 residues. Germline V gene lookup returns CDR1 MRHNA and CDR2 SNTAGT. V lost 6 bases and J lost 4; bases outside the gene matches: 8.

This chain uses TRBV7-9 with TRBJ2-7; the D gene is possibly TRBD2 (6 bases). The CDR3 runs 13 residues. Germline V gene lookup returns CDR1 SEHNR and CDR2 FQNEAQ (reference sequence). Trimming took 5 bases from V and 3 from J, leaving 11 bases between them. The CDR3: CASSLGLYYEQYF. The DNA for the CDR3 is TGTGCCAGCAGCCTCGGACTATACTACGAGCAGTACTTC. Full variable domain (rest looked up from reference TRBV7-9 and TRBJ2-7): DTGVSQNPRHKITKRGQNVTFRCDPISEHNRLYWYRQTLGQGPEFLTYFQNEAQLEKSRLLSDRFSAERPKGSFSTLEIQRTEQGDSAMYLCASSLGLYYEQYFGPGTRLTVT.

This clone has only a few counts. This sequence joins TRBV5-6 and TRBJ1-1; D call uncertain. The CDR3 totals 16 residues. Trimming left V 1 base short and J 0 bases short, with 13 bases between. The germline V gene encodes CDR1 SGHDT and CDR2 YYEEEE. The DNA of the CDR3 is TGTGCCAGCAGCTTGTATGGGAGAACCCTGAACACTGAAGCTTTCTTT. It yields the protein CASSLYGRTLNTEAFF.

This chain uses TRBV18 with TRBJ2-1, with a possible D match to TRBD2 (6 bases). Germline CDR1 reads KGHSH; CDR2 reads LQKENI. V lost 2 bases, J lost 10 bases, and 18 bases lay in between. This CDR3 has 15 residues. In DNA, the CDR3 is TGTGCCAGCTCACCAACCGGGACTCTTCTGAGGGAGCAGTTCTTC. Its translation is CASSPTGTLLREQFF.

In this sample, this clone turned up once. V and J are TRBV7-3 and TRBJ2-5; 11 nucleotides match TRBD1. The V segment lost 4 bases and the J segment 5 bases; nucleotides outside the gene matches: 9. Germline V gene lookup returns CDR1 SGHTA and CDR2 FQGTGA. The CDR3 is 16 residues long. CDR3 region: CASSSHGTGGKETQYF. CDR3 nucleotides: TGTGCCAGCAGCTCACACGGGACAGGGGGAAAGGAGACCCAGTACTTC.

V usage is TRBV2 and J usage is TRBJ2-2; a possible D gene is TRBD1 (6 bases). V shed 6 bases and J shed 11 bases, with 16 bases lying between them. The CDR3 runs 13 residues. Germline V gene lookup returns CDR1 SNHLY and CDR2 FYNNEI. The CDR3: CASRRDTGSELFF. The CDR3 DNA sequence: TGTGCCAGCAGACGGGACACCGGCTCTGAGCTGTTTTTT.

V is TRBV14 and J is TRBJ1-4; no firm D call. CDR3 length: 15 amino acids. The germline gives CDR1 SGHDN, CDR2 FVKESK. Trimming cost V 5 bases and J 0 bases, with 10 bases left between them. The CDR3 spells CASSGRQATNEKLFF. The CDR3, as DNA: TGTGCCAGCAGCGGGCGACAAGCAACTAATGAAAAACTGTTTTTT.

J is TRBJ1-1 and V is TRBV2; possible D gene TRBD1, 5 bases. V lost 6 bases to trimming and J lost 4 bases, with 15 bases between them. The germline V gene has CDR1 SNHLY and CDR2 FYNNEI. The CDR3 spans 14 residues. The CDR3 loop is CASSARGLGTEAFF. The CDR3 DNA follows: TGTGCCAGCAGCGCCCGGGGCCTTGGCACTGAAGCTTTCTTT. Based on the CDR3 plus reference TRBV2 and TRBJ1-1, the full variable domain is EPEVTQTPSHQVTQMGQEVILRCVPISNHLYFYWYRQILGQKVEFLVSFYNNEISEKSEIFDDQFSVERPDGSNFTLKIRSTKLEDSAMYFCASSARGLGTEAFFGQGTRLTVV.

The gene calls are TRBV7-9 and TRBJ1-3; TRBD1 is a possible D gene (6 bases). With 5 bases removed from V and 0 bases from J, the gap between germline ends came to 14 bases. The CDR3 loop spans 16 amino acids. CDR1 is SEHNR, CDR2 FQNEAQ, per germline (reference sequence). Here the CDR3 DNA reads TGTGCCAGCAGCCCTAGACAGGACATCTCTGGAAACACCATATATTTT. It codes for CASSPRQDISGNTIYF.

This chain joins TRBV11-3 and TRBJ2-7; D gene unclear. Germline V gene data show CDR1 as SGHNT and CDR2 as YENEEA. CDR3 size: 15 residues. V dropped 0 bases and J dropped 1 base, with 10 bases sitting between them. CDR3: CASSLDPGESYEQYF. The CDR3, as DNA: TGTGCCAGCAGCTTAGATCCTGGCGAATCCTACGAGCAGTACTTC.

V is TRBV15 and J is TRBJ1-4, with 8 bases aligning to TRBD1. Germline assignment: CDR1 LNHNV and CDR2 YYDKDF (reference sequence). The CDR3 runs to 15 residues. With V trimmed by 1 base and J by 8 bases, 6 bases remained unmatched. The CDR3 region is CATSRVGTGLEKLFF. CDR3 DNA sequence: TGTGCCACCAGCAGAGTTGGGACAGGCCTAGAAAAACTGTTTTTT.

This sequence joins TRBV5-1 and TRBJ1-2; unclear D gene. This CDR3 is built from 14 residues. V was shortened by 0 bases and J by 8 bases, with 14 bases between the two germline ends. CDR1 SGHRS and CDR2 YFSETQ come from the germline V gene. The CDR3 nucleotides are TGCGCCAGCAGCTTGGAAAGGGTTCACTCCGGCTACACCTTC. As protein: CASSLERVHSGYTF.

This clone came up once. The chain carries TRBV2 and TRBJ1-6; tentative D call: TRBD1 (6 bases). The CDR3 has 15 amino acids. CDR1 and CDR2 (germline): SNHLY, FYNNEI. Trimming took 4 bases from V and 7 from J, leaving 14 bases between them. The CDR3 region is CASSGTALSNSPLHF. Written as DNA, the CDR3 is TGTGCCAGCAGTGGGACAGCCCTTTCGAATTCACCCCTCCACTTT.

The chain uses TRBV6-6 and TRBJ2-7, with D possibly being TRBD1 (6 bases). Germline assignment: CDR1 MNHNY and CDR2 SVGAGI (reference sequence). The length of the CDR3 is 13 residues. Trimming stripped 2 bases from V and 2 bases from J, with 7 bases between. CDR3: CASSYQGTYEQYF. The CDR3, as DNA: TGTGCCAGCAGTTACCAGGGGACCTACGAGCAGTACTTC.

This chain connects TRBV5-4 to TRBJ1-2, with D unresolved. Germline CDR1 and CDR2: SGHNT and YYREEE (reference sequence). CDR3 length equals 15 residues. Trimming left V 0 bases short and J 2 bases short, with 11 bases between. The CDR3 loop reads CASSLEDGWNYGYTF. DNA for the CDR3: TGTGCCAGCAGCTTGGAAGACGGTTGGAACTATGGCTACACCTTC.

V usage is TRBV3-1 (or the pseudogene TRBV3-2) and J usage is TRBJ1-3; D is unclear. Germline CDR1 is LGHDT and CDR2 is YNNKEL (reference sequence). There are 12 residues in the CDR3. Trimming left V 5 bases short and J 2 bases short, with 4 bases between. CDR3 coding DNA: TGTGCCAGCAGCACGACTGGAAACACCATATATTTT. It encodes CASSTTGNTIYF.

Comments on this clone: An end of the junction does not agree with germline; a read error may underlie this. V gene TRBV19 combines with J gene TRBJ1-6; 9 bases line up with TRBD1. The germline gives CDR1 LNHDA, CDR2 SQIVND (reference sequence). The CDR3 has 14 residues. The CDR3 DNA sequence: TGTGCCAGTCGTATACAGGGGGCAAGTTCACCCCTCCACTTT. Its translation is CASRIQGASSPLHF.

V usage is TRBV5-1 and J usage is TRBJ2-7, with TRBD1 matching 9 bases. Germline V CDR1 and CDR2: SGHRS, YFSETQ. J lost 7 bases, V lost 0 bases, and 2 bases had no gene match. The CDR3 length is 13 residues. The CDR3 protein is CASSLDGQGEQYF. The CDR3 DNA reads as TGCGCCAGCAGCTTGGATGGACAGGGGGAGCAGTACTTC.

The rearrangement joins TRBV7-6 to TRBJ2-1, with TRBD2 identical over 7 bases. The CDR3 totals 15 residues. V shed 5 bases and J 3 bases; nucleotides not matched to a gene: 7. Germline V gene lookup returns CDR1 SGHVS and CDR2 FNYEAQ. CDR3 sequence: CASSTSGARYNEQFF. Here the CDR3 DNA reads TGTGCCAGCAGCACAAGCGGGGCTCGCTACAATGAGCAGTTCTTC.

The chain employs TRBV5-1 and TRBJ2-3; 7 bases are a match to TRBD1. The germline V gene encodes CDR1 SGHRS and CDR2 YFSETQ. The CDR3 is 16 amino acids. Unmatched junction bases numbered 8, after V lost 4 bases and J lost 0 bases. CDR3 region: CASSRGTVPSTDTQYF. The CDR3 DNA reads TGCGCCAGCAGCCGAGGGACAGTTCCTAGCACAGATACGCAGTATTTT.

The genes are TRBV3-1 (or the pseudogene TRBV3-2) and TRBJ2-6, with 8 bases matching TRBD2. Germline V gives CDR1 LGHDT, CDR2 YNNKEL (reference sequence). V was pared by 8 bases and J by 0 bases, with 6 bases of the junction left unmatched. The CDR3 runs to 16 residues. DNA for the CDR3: TGTGCCAGCGGGGGACTAGGGAACTCTGGGGCCAACGTCCTGACTTTC. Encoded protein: CASGGLGNSGANVLTF.

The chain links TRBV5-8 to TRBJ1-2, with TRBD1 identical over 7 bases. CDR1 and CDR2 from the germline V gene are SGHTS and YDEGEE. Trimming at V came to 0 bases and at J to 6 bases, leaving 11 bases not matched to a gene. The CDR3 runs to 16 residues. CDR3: CASSLGANTGAHGYTF. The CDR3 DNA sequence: TGTGCCAGCAGCTTGGGGGCTAATACAGGGGCGCATGGCTACACCTTC.

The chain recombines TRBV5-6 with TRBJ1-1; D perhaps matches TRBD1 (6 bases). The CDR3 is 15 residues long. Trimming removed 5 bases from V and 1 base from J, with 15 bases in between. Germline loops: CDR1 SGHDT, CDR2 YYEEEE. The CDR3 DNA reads TGTGCCAGCAGTTACCTGGACAGACCGAACACTGAAGCTTTCTTT. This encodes CASSYLDRPNTEAFF.

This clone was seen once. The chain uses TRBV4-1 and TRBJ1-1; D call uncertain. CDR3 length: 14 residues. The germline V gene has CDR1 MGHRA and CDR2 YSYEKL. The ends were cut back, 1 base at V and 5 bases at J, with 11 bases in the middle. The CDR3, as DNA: TGCGCCAGCAGCCAAGGTCGAGGGTGGACTGAAGCTTTCTTT. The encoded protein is CASSQGRGWTEAFF.

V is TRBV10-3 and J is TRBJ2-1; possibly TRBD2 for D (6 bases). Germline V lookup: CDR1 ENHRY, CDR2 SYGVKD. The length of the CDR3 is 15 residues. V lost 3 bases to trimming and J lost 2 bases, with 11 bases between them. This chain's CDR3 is CAISDLGGTYNEQFF. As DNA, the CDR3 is TGTGCCATCAGTGATTTGGGGGGAACCTACAATGAGCAGTTCTTC.

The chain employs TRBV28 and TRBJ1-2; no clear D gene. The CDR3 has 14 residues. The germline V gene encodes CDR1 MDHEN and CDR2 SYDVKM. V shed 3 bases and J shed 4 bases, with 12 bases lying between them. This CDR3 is CASSFGGPIYGYTF. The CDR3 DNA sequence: TGTGCCAGCAGTTTTGGAGGGCCAATCTATGGCTACACCTTC.

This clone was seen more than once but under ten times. CDR3 sequence (DNA): TGTGCCATCAGTGAGTTCGGCAGGGCTGAGGAAAAACTGTTTTTT. Its translation: CAISEFGRAEEKLFF. The chain links TRBV10-3 to TRBJ1-4; TRBD1 is a possible D gene (5 bases). Germline loops: CDR1 ENHRY, CDR2 SYGVKD. Trimming shortened V by 1 base and J by 8 bases, and 14 bases separated the two germline ends. The length of the CDR3 is 15 residues.

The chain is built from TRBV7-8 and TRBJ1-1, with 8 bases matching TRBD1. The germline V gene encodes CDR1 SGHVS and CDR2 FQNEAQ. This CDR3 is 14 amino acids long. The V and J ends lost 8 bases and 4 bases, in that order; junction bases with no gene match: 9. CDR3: CASSFDRGATEAFF. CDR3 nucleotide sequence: TGTGCCAGCTCCTTCGACAGGGGAGCCACTGAAGCTTTCTTT.

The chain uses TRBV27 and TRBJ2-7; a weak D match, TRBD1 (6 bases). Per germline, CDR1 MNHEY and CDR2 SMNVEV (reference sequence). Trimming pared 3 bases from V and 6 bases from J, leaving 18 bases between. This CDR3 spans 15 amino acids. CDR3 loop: CASSFVGAVLPEQYF. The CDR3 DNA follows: TGTGCCAGCAGTTTCGTGGGGGCGGTGCTCCCCGAGCAGTACTTC.